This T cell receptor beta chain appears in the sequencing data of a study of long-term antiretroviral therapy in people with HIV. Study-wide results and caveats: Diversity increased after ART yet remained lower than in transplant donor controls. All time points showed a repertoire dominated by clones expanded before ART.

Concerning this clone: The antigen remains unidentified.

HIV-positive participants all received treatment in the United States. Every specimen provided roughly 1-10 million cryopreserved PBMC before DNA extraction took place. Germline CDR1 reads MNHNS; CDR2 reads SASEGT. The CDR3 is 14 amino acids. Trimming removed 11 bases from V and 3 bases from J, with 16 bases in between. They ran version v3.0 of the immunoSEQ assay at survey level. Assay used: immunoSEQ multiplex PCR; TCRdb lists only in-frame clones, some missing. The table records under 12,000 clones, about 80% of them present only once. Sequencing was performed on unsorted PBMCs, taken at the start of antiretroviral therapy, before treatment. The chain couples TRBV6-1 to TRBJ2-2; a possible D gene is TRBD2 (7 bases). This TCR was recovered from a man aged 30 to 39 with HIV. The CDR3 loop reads CASNGGPHTGELFF. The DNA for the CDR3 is TGTGCCTCAAACGGGGGGCCGCACACCGGGGAGCTGTTTTTT.